The TCR beta chain described here comes from a study of CD8 T cells in ankylosing spondylitis (dated by TCRdb to the late 2010s). Turning to the overall study: T cell receptor beta repertoires were profiled in healthy donors and ankylosing spondylitis patients so that disease-linked TCR variants could be found. The whole study cohort included 108 healthy donors and under 30 ankylosing spondylitis patients. Peripheral blood was sampled, and synovial fluid was also collected from ankylosing spondylitis patients.

V has 7 bases trimmed and J has 11 bases trimmed; junction bases matching no gene number 9. The germline V gene (reference sequence) specifies LNHDA as CDR1 and SQIVND as CDR2. From cysteine to phenylalanine, the CDR3 is 12 amino acids long. CDR3 DNA is the only sequence kept; it has 36 bases, read in frame from the first base. Findings and caveats that apply to the study as a whole: A TCR beta motif of 7 or 8 highly homologous amino acid variants appeared characteristic of blood from ankylosing spondylitis patients. In peripheral blood, the disease-linked clones were found at relatively low frequencies and had a CD8+ phenotype. Some TCR beta motif variants had previously been reported in synovial fluid and blood of reactive arthritis patients, which suggested common disease-initiation mechanisms. The disease-linked clones were reported as significantly enriched in matched synovial fluid samples from ankylosing spondylitis patients.

The sample was run on an Illumina HiSeq 2500. Quantitative 5'-RACE with molecular barcodes was the method used to prepare the TCR beta libraries. Processing in the source paper ran as follows. Disease-linked TCR variants were identified with a new computational method built on a probabilistic model of VDJ rearrangement. TCRdb took the public reads, trimmed them with fastp at Q25, ran MiXCR for clone calling and kept in-frame beta chains. Every distinct CDR3 protein forms one entry, paired with its most common genes and DNA. TCRdb, not the original authors, processed these V and J calls. This sample lists about 300,000 distinct CDR3 sequences; 20% were detected once. Approximately 3.7% of the sample lies in the top ten. This clonotype was picked up a small number of times. The target of this receptor is not known. Per-base quality was not reported, and no clone a single base away is much larger than it.

The chain links TRBV19 with TRBJ1-1, and TRBD1 matches 8 of the central bases. The receptor's source is a female donor with ankylosing spondylitis or in good health (not recorded which). Sequencing was performed on blood, either unsorted or a sorted T cell fraction (not recorded which). The bases read TGTGCCAGTACCACGGACAGGGTCCTTGCTTTCTTT. Its protein reads: CASTTDRVLAFF.